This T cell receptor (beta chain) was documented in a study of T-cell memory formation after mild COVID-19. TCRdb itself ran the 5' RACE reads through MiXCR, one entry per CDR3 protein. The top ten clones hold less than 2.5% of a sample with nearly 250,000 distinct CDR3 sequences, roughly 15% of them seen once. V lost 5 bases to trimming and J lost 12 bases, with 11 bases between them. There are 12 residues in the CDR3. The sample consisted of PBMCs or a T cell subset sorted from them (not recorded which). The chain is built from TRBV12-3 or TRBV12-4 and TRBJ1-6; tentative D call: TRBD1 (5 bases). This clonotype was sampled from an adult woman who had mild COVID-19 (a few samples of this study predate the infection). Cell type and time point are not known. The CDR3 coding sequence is TGTGCCAGCAGTCTGGCAGGGCTACCCCTCCACTTT. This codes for CASSLAGLPLHF.